This T cell receptor beta chain was retrieved from a study of cytomegalovirus exposure and HLA in healthy donors. General study points: TCR beta V- and J-gene trimming was later associated with a missense DCLRE1C variant.

Concerning this clone: What it binds is not known.

The PCR ran on 60 Vbeta and 13 Jbeta primers. Here immunoSEQ multiplex PCR was the method, and the copy in TCRdb shows in-frame clones only, minus some. Among about 140,000 clones listed, approximately 70% were seen once. The clonotype comes from a woman aged 55-69 years in good health and CMV-seronegative. Sequencing was done on a sample of PBMCs.

The CDR3 sequence: CASSAGTGGEKLFF. The CDR3 DNA follows: TGTGCCAGCAGTGCGGGGACAGGGGGTGAAAAACTGTTTTTT. V and J are TRBV25-1 and TRBJ1-4; 11 bases line up with TRBD1. The CDR3 runs 14 residues. V was clipped by 4 bases and J by 7 bases; unmatched bases: 2. Germline loops: CDR1 MGHDK, CDR2 SYGVNS.